This T cell receptor (beta chain) was sequenced for a study of shared clonotypes between healthy human individuals (TCRdb year 2020). Study-level background: The cohort comprised a couple of women and a few men aged 18 to 49 years. For each donor, CD4 naive and CD4 memory were each run on three plates, CD8 naive on two plates, and CD8 memory on one plate. To estimate repertoire size and how much clonotypes are shared between individuals, the study performed deep sequencing of blood TCR repertoires from about five healthy adults. Libraries were prepared and TCR repertoires were sequenced by different laboratories using diverse techniques, in order to increase sequencing depth and limit assay-specific biases. Between about 0.8 and 9.5 billion PBMCs per donor were obtained by leukapheresis.

The paper's findings and limits, for the study overall: Sampling was restricted to blood, and TCR repertoires in tissue are likely to differ from TCR repertoires in blood. Across four donors, about 5% of naive CD4, more than 3% of naive CD8, under 2.5% of memory CD4, and 0.3% to 0.45% of memory CD8 clonotypes were shared. Because the study included a small number of donors, the genetic and exposure-history diversity represented was limited. Clonotypes shared by all four sorted-subset donors showed higher generation probabilities than non-shared clonotypes. Rarefaction of sorted-subset datasets indicated incomplete sequencing despite the large sequencing depth. Larger estimated clonotype richness was generally found for naive subsets than for memory subsets. Based on pairwise subsampling, the degree of clonotype sharing among donors was expected to be affected by sequencing depth.

Donors were healthy HIV-negative adults with no recently reported acute infections or vaccinations. Every donor was a Caucasian adult residing in Nashville, Tennessee, USA. CD4+ T cells were enriched by magnetic negative selection, after which naive cells were positively selected on CD45RA and the negative fraction was taken as the memory subset. Blood was collected by leukapheresis, and PBMCs were isolated by Ficoll-Histopaque density gradient centrifugation and then cryopreserved in liquid nitrogen vapor phase. Purity and quantity of every magnetically sorted T cell population were checked by analytical flow cytometry. Genomic DNA was isolated from each sorted fraction and quantified by UV absorbance on a Nanodrop 2000c. Using the deep immunoSEQ assay, TCR CDR3 regions were amplified from genomic DNA by multiplex PCR. Genomic DNA extracted from each cell subset was distributed evenly over all wells of several immunoSEQ 96-well plates, and each plate served as one replicate. For sorted subsets, roughly 200 ng of genomic DNA, equivalent to 25,000 to 30,000 T cell genomes, went into each replicate PCR. Purified libraries were quantified with a Qubit 3.0 fluorometer, sized on a Bioanalyzer 2100, and re-quantified with the KAPA Library Quantification kit. A separate single-read 150-cycle Illumina NextSeq 550 flow cell was used to sequence each immunoSEQ 96-well plate. In the source study's methods: Because the immunoSEQ output held only junctional sequences and lacked quality scores, the filtering could not match the filtering applied to full-length reads. Sequences were annotated with PyIR, a Python wrapper for IgBLAST v1.9, using IMGT germline references to assign V/J genes and CDR3. Any read was removed if the V/J assignment was weak (E-value above 1e-6), the CDR3 was missing, or the read contained stop codons, out-of-frame junctions, or ambiguous translated residues. V3J clonotypes were defined as sequences sharing the same inferred V gene, J gene, and CDR3 amino acid sequence. Percentage overlap between repertoires was computed as shared unique clonotypes divided by the size of the smaller repertoire. RTK rarefaction, the Chao1 estimator, and Recon v2.1 estimates of unobserved clonotypes were used to assess repertoire richness. Generation probabilities were computed with OLGA for all TCRbeta clonotypes obtained by the gDNA method from several donors. Drawn from immuneACCESS, this table holds only the in-frame rearrangements with V and J called that TCRdb kept. Clones are partly lost; checked studies trace under half to an unresolved V gene and leave the rest unexplained. D and trimming come from the DNA, and the V and J calls and clone size come from that table. Present in this sample are over a million clones, roughly 96% of which were seen just once. The ten biggest clones cover 1.2% of the sample.

On this clone: No cognate antigen has been identified for it. No qualities accompany the bases; no much larger clone lies one base away.

Deletion took 5 bases off V and 11 bases off J, with a span of 15 bases between the germline ends. The CDR3, cysteine through phenylalanine, is 12 amino acids long. Only CDR3 DNA is held: 36 bases, read in frame from base 1. From a lookup of the germline V gene, CDR1 and CDR2 are MDHEN and SYDVKM. The V gene is TRBV28 and the J gene is TRBJ1-2; a weak D assignment points to TRBD1 (6 bases agree). Sequenced: naive CD4+ T cells sorted from blood. Sample cell subset or site, as interpreted from the label and publication: CD45RA+ positively selected. This receptor was taken from a man between 25 and 39 years old in good health. The nucleotide sequence reads as follows: TGTGCCAGCAGTCCAAACGGACAGCGATACACCTTC. This yields the protein CASSPNGQRYTF.